Following are 18 T cell receptor beta chains from one sample sequenced in a study of blood T cell repertoires in COVID-19. The assay was immunoSEQ multiplex PCR, and TCRdb's table has in-frame clones only and misses some. The table has over 250,000 clones, about 87% seen once; the top ten hold about 3%. The sequenced sample consisted of PBMCs or T cells enriched from blood (not recorded which). These receptor sequences come from a woman aged 45-65 years who had recovered from COVID-19.

This chain joins TRBV19 and TRBJ2-7; TRBD1 matches at 11 bases. The CDR3 spans 14 residues. J lost 4 bases, V lost 6 bases, and 5 bases had no gene match. Looked up from germline, CDR1 is LNHDA and CDR2 is SQIVND (reference sequence). The CDR3 spells CASSQGTGGYEQYF. Written as DNA, the CDR3 is TGTGCCAGTAGCCAAGGGACAGGGGGTTACGAGCAGTACTTC.

The rearrangement links TRBV27 to TRBJ2-7, with D possibly being TRBD2 (6 bases). The CDR3 is 11 amino acids. Deletions cut 7 bases from V and 6 bases from J, with 10 bases between. Germline values: CDR1 MNHEY, CDR2 SMNVEV (reference sequence). CDR3 sequence (DNA): TGTGCCAGCATGGGGAGGTCCGAGCAGTACTTC. It yields the protein CASMGRSEQYF.

CDR3 residues: CASSLWGQETEAFF. CDR3 in DNA: TGTGCCAGCAGCTTATGGGGACAGGAGACTGAAGCTTTCTTT. The chain couples TRBV7-9 to TRBJ1-1, with TRBD1 matching over 8 bases. Germline V gene lookup returns CDR1 SEHNR and CDR2 FQNEAQ (reference sequence). Trimming took 2 bases from V and 5 from J; bases not matched to a gene: 4. CDR3 length equals 14 residues. Full variable domain (missing parts from reference TRBV7-9 and TRBJ1-1): DTGVSQNPRHKITKRGQNVTFRCDPISEHNRLYWYRQTLGQGPEFLTYFQNEAQLEKSRLLSDRFSAERPKGSFSTLEIQRTEQGDSAMYLCASSLWGQETEAFFGQGTRLTVV.

V usage is TRBV7-2 and J usage is TRBJ2-1; D perhaps matches TRBD2 (6 bases). Germline V gene data show CDR1 as SGHTA and CDR2 as FQGNSA. Trimming left V 10 bases short and J 12 bases short, with 16 bases between. The CDR3 loop spans 11 amino acids. The CDR3 region is CAIPEGLGQFF. DNA for the CDR3: TGTGCCATCCCGGAGGGTCTTGGGCAGTTCTTC.

The chain couples TRBV5-5 to TRBJ2-1; the match to TRBD1 covers 12 bases. Germline V lookup: CDR1 SGHKS, CDR2 YYEKEE (reference sequence). V dropped 4 bases and J dropped 8; count of bases not matched to a gene: 10. The CDR3 runs 16 residues. Written as DNA, the CDR3 is TGTGCCAGCAGCCTCGGGACAGGGGGCCTTAATGATGAGCAGTTCTTC. Amino acid sequence: CASSLGTGGLNDEQFF.

The rearrangement joins TRBV5-1 to TRBJ2-6; 10 bases are shared with TRBD1. The CDR3 contains 18 residues. The V segment lost 0 bases and the J segment 3 bases; nucleotides outside the gene matches: 6. Germline values: CDR1 SGHRS, CDR2 YFSETQ. The CDR3 DNA is TGCGCCAGCAGCTTGGTCCCCGGGACAGGGGTTGGGGCCAACGTCCTGACTTTC. It translates to CASSLVPGTGVGANVLTF.

This chain uses TRBV30 with TRBJ1-4; 9 bases align to TRBD1. Germline CDR1 GTSNPN, CDR2 SVGIG (reference sequence). The CDR3 sequence is 14 residues long. V lost 1 base to trimming and J lost 7 bases; unmatched junction nucleotides: 4. The CDR3 loop is CAWSAGTGSEKLFF. CDR3 nucleotides: TGTGCCTGGAGTGCCGGGACAGGGAGTGAAAAACTGTTTTTT.

The chain uses TRBV7-2 and TRBJ1-1; D remains ambiguous. There are 15 residues in the CDR3. The germline V gene has CDR1 SGHTA and CDR2 FQGNSA. V gave up 5 bases and J gave up 0 bases, with 13 bases separating them. The CDR3 protein is CASSLGRVLNTEAFF. CDR3 bases: TGTGCCAGCAGCCTAGGCCGCGTGTTGAACACTGAAGCTTTCTTT. Looking up the rest from reference TRBV7-2 and TRBJ1-1 gives the full variable domain: GAGVSQSPSNKVTEKGKDVELRCDPISGHTALYWYRQSLGQGLEFLIYFQGNSAPDKSGLPSDRFSAERTGGSVSTLTIQRTQQEDSAVYLCASSLGRVLNTEAFFGQGTRLTVV.

The rearrangement links TRBV19 to TRBJ2-1, with D maybe TRBD1 (6 bases). The CDR3 contains 14 residues. Trimming took off 7 bases at V and 6 bases at J, with 16 bases between the two ends. Germline V gene data show CDR1 as LNHDA and CDR2 as SQIVND (reference sequence). CDR3 loop: CASTPLDRSNEQFF. CDR3 bases: TGTGCCAGTACCCCATTAGACAGGAGCAATGAGCAGTTCTTC.

The V gene is TRBV7-2, the J gene TRBJ1-6; D not resolved. The germline V gene encodes CDR1 SGHTA and CDR2 FQGNSA. Trimming pared 4 bases from V and 10 bases from J, leaving 14 bases between. The CDR3 loop spans 14 amino acids. The DNA for the CDR3 is TGTGCCAGCAGCTCCTACGAGCTTCCCTCACCCCTCCACTTT. Protein: CASSSYELPSPLHF.

This rearrangement joins TRBV18 to TRBJ1-2; D is unclear. V lost 2 bases and J 7 bases, leaving 11 bases between the germline ends. Germline assignment: CDR1 KGHSH and CDR2 LQKENI. The CDR3 sequence is 13 residues long. This CDR3 is CASSPTISGGYTF. CDR3 DNA sequence: TGTGCCAGCTCACCAACGATTTCGGGTGGCTACACCTTC. The complete variable domain, with remaining parts taken from reference TRBV18 and TRBJ1-2, reads NAGVMQNPRHLVRRRGQEARLRCSPMKGHSHVYWYRQLPEEGLKFMVYLQKENIIDESGMPKERFSAEFPKEGPSILRIQQVVRGDSAAYFCASSPTISGGYTFGSGTRLTVV.

The gene calls are TRBV11-3 and TRBJ2-6; TRBD1 matches 9 bases. Germline V lookup: CDR1 SGHNT, CDR2 YENEEA. The V gene end was trimmed by 4 bases and the J gene end by 4 bases; junction bases not matched to a gene: 8. The CDR3 has 17 residues. As DNA, the CDR3 is TGTGCCAGCAGCTATTCGGGACAGGGTGTAGGGGCCAACGTCCTGACTTTC. It codes for CASSYSGQGVGANVLTF.

CDR3 nucleotide sequence: TGCGCCAGCAGCTATCGGACTGCGCTCTCCTACGAGCAGTACTTC. Protein sequence: CASSYRTALSYEQYF. J is TRBJ2-7 and V is TRBV5-1, with D tentatively TRBD2 (5 bases). In germline, CDR1 is SGHRS, CDR2 YFSETQ. V gave up 3 bases and J gave up 0 bases, with 13 bases separating them. The CDR3 extends over 15 amino acids.

V is TRBV4-3 and J is TRBJ2-4, with 9 bases aligning to TRBD1. The CDR3 is 15 residues long. Germline-derived CDR1 and CDR2 are LGHNA and YSLEER. V lost 4 bases and J lost 6; bases outside the gene matches: 7. The CDR3 spells CASSPNRGLGNIQYF. The CDR3 DNA reads TGCGCCAGCAGCCCCAACAGGGGGCTGGGAAACATTCAGTACTTC.

The gene calls are TRBV5-1 and TRBJ2-3; possibly TRBD2 for D (6 bases). Per germline, CDR1 SGHRS and CDR2 YFSETQ. This CDR3 contains 15 residues. Trimming removed 5 bases from V and 3 bases from J, with 16 bases in between. The CDR3 here is CASRRGTRGTDTQYF. CDR3 sequence (DNA): TGCGCCAGCAGGCGAGGGACTCGCGGTACAGATACGCAGTATTTT. The full variable domain, with the rest looked up from reference TRBV5-1 and TRBJ2-3, is KAGVTQTPRYLIKTRGQQVTLSCSPISGHRSVSWYQQTPGQGLQFLFEYFSETQRNKGNFPGRFSGRQFSNSRSEMNVSTLELGDSALYLCASRRGTRGTDTQYFGPGTRLTVL.

The CDR3 loop is CSASKKGTNTGELFF. CDR3 nucleotide sequence: TGCAGTGCTAGTAAGAAGGGGACGAACACCGGGGAGCTGTTTTTT. The rearrangement links TRBV20-1 to TRBJ2-2; D perhaps matches TRBD1 (5 bases). Per the germline V gene, CDR1 is DFQATT and CDR2 is SNEGSKA (reference sequence). V dropped 3 bases and J dropped 0 bases, with 11 bases sitting between them. The CDR3 is made up of 15 amino acids.

The chain employs TRBV28 and TRBJ2-2, with 7 nucleotides matching TRBD2. V gave up 6 bases and J gave up 0 bases; unmatched junction bases: 4. The CDR3 extends over 15 amino acids. The V gene's germline CDR1 is MDHEN and CDR2 SYDVKM. Here the CDR3 DNA reads TGTGCCAGCAGCGCCGCGGGGGCGAACACCGGGGAGCTGTTTTTT. Protein sequence: CASSAAGANTGELFF.

On this clone: Other DNA variants within this sample encode the same CDR3. V is TRBV7-9 and J is TRBJ1-4, with 9 bases identical to TRBD1. The CDR3 runs to 14 residues. The V gene end was trimmed by 3 bases and the J gene end by 7 bases; junction bases not matched to a gene: 3. Germline V gene data show CDR1 as SEHNR and CDR2 as FQNEAQ (reference sequence). The CDR3 DNA reads as TGTGCCAGCAGCTTGGGACAGGGACCTGAAAAACTGTTTTTT. Amino acid sequence: CASSLGQGPEKLFF.